This is a list of T cell receptor beta chains from one sample in a study of OX40 agonist ivuxolimab in advanced cancers. Assay: immunoSEQ multiplex PCR; the TCRdb copy retains only in-frame clones and omits some. The table shows around 85,000 clones, with roughly 89% occurring only once. This sample comprised CD4+ or CD8+ T cells sorted from blood, obtained in a trial of the OX40 agonist ivuxolimab. Source of these receptors: an adult with an advanced solid tumor such as melanoma, head and neck, liver or kidney cancer. Each CDR3 is given with its conserved first and last residue. A row's size may be missing; if present it is once, few, many or a size class.

V | size | CDR3
TRBV29-1 | . | CSVELSVGELFF
TRBV30 | . | CAWSNRDGYQPQHF
TRBV6-5 | few | CASTNGDRNYEQYF
TRBV4-1 | once | CASSQDRVDSPLHF
TRBV7-2 | . | CASSLGAGSEKLFF
TRBV29-1 | . | CSDLTPLVYNEQFF
TRBV7-9 | . | CASSAGGELFF
TRBV30 | . | CAWSDPTGGIGQPQHF
TRBV7-9 | . | CASSSLSRSYQETQYF
TRBV30 | . | CAWSPGRIYEQYF